This TCR beta chain originates from a study of cytomegalovirus exposure and HLA in healthy donors. PCR involved 60 Vbeta and 13 Jbeta primers. Measured with immunoSEQ multiplex PCR; TCRdb has only the in-frame clones, and not every one. In the table there are about 140,000 clones, 70% to 80% of which are singletons. The specimen sequenced was PBMCs. This sequence originates from a woman aged 50 to 60 in good health and CMV-seropositive.

In DNA, the CDR3 is TGTGCCTCGACGTGGGGCACCTATAATTCACCCCTCCACTTT. Translated, it gives CASTWGTYNSPLHF. The rearrangement joins TRBV7-8 to TRBJ1-6; tentatively, D is TRBD1 (5 bases). Trimming left V 11 bases short and J 2 bases short, with 13 bases between. The CDR3 is 14 residues long. Germline-derived CDR1 and CDR2 are SGHVS and FQNEAQ.